This entry lists 10 T cell receptor beta chains sequenced from one sample in a study of blood T cell repertoires in COVID-19. Some clones are missing from TCRdb's copy, which holds only in-frame ones; the method was immunoSEQ multiplex PCR. The sample holds some 510,000 clones, roughly 90% seen once. The material sequenced was PBMCs or T cells enriched from blood (not recorded which). The receptors stem from a woman aged 40 to 49 who had recovered from COVID-19.

The J gene is TRBJ2-7, the V gene TRBV7-2, with 7 bases matching TRBD2. CDR3 length: 17 amino acids. CDR1 is SGHTA, CDR2 FQGNSA, per germline. After removal of 5 bases from V and 5 bases from J, the junction contained 18 bases not matched to a gene. The CDR3 DNA sequence: TGTGCCAGCAGCCTTCCGGCACTAGCGCCCCGTCGGGACGAGCAGTACTTC. This sequence encodes CASSLPALAPRRDEQYF.

The V gene is TRBV28, the J gene TRBJ2-7; no clear D gene. Germline CDR1 reads MDHEN; CDR2 reads SYDVKM. Trimming stripped 4 bases from V and 7 bases from J, with 8 bases between. This CDR3 spans 11 amino acids. The CDR3: CASSSSSEQYF. The CDR3 DNA follows: TGTGCCAGCAGTTCCTCTTCGGAGCAGTACTTC.

The chain has TRBV13 and TRBJ2-2, with 11 bases that match TRBD2. The CDR3 spans 18 residues. V shed 5 bases and J 1 base; nucleotides not matched to a gene: 9. Germline loops: CDR1 PRHDT, CDR2 FYEKMQ (reference sequence). The CDR3: CASSPHAGTSGNTGELFF. The CDR3 bases are TGTGCCAGCAGCCCCCACGCCGGGACTAGCGGGAACACCGGGGAGCTGTTTTTT.

J is TRBJ2-7 and V is TRBV10-2; D is uncertain. Germline V gives CDR1 WSHSY, CDR2 SAAADI. The V and J ends lost 6 bases and 2 bases respectively, with 8 bases between them. The CDR3 is 12 residues long. For the CDR3, the DNA is TGCGCCAGCAGCCTGGGCGCCTACGAGCAGTACTTC. Translation gives CASSLGAYEQYF.

V usage is TRBV19 and J usage is TRBJ2-7; tentatively, D is TRBD1 (5 bases). This CDR3 has 14 residues. Germline loops: CDR1 LNHDA, CDR2 SQIVND (reference sequence). Deletions cut 5 bases from V and 2 bases from J, with 13 bases between. This CDR3 reads CASSRTTGTYEQYF. The CDR3 nucleotides are TGTGCCAGTAGTCGGACAACTGGAACCTACGAGCAGTACTTC.

J is TRBJ1-1 and V is TRBV7-6; D is unclear. Looked up from germline, CDR1 is SGHVS and CDR2 is FNYEAQ. This CDR3 spans 15 amino acids. V lost 5 bases and J lost 1, with 14 bases in between. The CDR3 nucleotides read TGTGCCAGCAGCCCCTCGCGAGGAGGGAACACTGAAGCTTTCTTT. Its translation: CASSPSRGGNTEAFF.

This clone appeared a few times. V usage is TRBV12-3 or TRBV12-4 and J usage is TRBJ1-2; no firm D call. The CDR3 totals 13 residues. Between the trimmed V and J ends, which lost 3 bases and 6 bases, there was a span of 11 bases. DNA for the CDR3: TGTGCCAGCAGTTTTTCGGGTAGACATGGCTACACCTTC. It is translated as CASSFSGRHGYTF.

The rearrangement uses TRBV27 and TRBJ2-1, with a possible D match to TRBD1 (5 bases). Germline CDR1 and CDR2: MNHEY and SMNVEV (reference sequence). The CDR3 has 15 residues. V lost 4 bases to trimming and J lost 5 bases, with 15 bases between them. The CDR3 spells CASSSQGYDDNEQFF. Here the CDR3 DNA reads TGTGCCAGCAGTTCGCAGGGATACGATGACAATGAGCAGTTCTTC.

The V call is TRBV18, the J call TRBJ2-2, with 8 bases that match TRBD2. Germline V lookup: CDR1 KGHSH, CDR2 LQKENI. CDR3 length: 16 residues. The trim removed 1 base at V and 1 base at J, leaving 2 bases unmatched. The CDR3, as DNA: TGTGCCAGCTCACCACGAGCGGGGGTGAACACCGGGGAGCTGTTTTTT. Translated, it gives CASSPRAGVNTGELFF.

The chain has TRBV7-2 and TRBJ1-1; D possibly corresponds to TRBD1 (6 bases). Germline assignment: CDR1 SGHTA and CDR2 FQGNSA. The V end lost 1 base, the J end lost 3 bases, and 6 bases lay between the germline ends. CDR3 length: 13 amino acids. For the CDR3, the DNA is TGTGCCAGCAGCTTAGACAGGGACACTGAAGCTTTCTTT. As protein: CASSLDRDTEAFF.